Below are 30 T cell receptor beta chains sequenced from a single sample in a study of shared clonotypes between healthy human individuals (dated by TCRdb to 2018 to 2021). Library method: the immunoSEQ multiplex PCR assay. TCRdb obtained this table from immuneACCESS and retained in-frame rearrangements with V and J assigned. These tables miss some clones; where compared with another copy, unresolved V genes account for less than half of the shortfall, and the remainder is unexplained. In all, the sample holds more than 850,000 clones, and more than 75% of those were seen once. The ten largest clones capture approximately 0.5% of the sample. Sequences were obtained from memory CD4+ T cells from PBMCs. The cell subset or site label corresponds to: CD45RA-negative fraction. The receptors here all came from a young man in good health. Some clones in this sample may be carry-over from other donors' samples.

The gene calls are TRBV2 and TRBJ1-1; no definite D call. CDR1 and CDR2 from the germline V gene are SNHLY and FYNNEI. The CDR3 totals 11 residues. With 7 bases removed from V and 3 bases from J, the gap between germline ends came to 6 bases. The DNA of the CDR3 is TGTGCCAGCATATATGACACTGAAGCTTTCTTT. Amino acids: CASIYDTEAFF.

The sample holds a few counts of this clone. The chain employs TRBV27 and TRBJ2-5; no clear D. The V end lost 5 bases, the J end lost 3 bases, and 10 bases lay between the germline ends. This CDR3 contains 13 residues. Germline CDR1 and CDR2: MNHEY and SMNVEV (reference sequence). The CDR3 protein is CASSPRRKETQYF. The CDR3 DNA reads TGTGCCAGCAGTCCTCGCCGGAAAGAGACCCAGTACTTC.

This clone was found a few times. V and J are TRBV2 and TRBJ1-5; D unclear. From germline, CDR1 is SNHLY and CDR2 FYNNEI. Trimming pared 6 bases from V and 4 bases from J, leaving 13 bases between. This CDR3 spans 14 amino acids. CDR3 loop: CASSVTSGNQPQHF. In DNA, the CDR3 is TGTGCCAGCAGCGTCACTTCGGGAAATCAGCCCCAGCATTTT.

The V and J genes are TRBV7-2 and TRBJ2-7; perhaps D is TRBD1 or TRBD2 (5 bases each). Germline lookup yields CDR1 SGHTA and CDR2 FQGNSA. CDR3 size: 13 residues. V lost 5 bases and J 7 bases, leaving 15 bases between the germline ends. Here the CDR3 reads CASSPEGPGEQYF. The CDR3 coding sequence is TGTGCCAGCAGCCCTGAGGGGCCGGGAGAGCAGTACTTC.

The chain is built from TRBV29-1 and TRBJ2-5; TRBD1 matches 7 bases. The end of the DNA fits TRBJ2-7 better, so the J call may be wrong. The CDR3 is made up of 13 amino acids. In germline, CDR1 is SQVTM, CDR2 ANQGSEA. CDR3 sequence (DNA): TGCAGCGTCGGAAAGGGACAGCACTACGAGCAGTACTTC. It yields the protein CSVGKGQHYEQYF.

This sequence joins TRBV29-1 and TRBJ2-3; tentatively, D is TRBD1 or TRBD2 (6 bases each). Between the trimmed V and J ends, which lost 5 bases and 6 bases, there was a span of 18 bases. Germline V CDR1 and CDR2: SQVTM, ANQGSEA. This CDR3 is built from 14 residues. CDR3 nucleotides: TGCAGCGTTCACCGGACTATGAGGGGGGATACGCAGTATTTT. Its protein is CSVHRTMRGDTQYF.

The rearrangement uses TRBV28 and TRBJ1-2; TRBD1 might be the D (6 bases). The V gene's germline CDR1 is MDHEN and CDR2 SYDVKM. Trimming shortened V by 7 bases and J by 7 bases, and 13 bases separated the two germline ends. The CDR3 is 12 amino acids. The chain's CDR3 is CASNTQGPGYTF. The CDR3 DNA follows: TGTGCCAGCAATACCCAGGGGCCTGGCTACACCTTC.

This chain links TRBV10-3 with TRBJ2-2, with 7 nucleotides matching TRBD2. The CDR3 sequence is 16 residues long. Germline V lookup: CDR1 ENHRY, CDR2 SYGVKD. V lost 2 bases to trimming and J lost 2 bases; unmatched junction nucleotides: 5. The CDR3 region has the DNA TGTGCCATCAGTGAGGGGGGGACTACTAACACCGGGGAGCTGTTTTTT. It is translated as CAISEGGTTNTGELFF.

The chain uses TRBV9 and TRBJ2-7; possibly TRBD2 for D (5 bases). Germline values: CDR1 SGDLS, CDR2 YYNGEE. The CDR3 is made up of 14 amino acids. The V gene lost 1 base and the J gene lost 3 bases, with 11 bases spanning the gap. The CDR3 DNA reads TGTGCCAGCAGCGTAAGGGAGCTCCACTACGAGCAGTACTTC. This codes for CASSVRELHYEQYF.

The V and J genes are TRBV28 and TRBJ2-3, with D hard to call. Germline V lookup: CDR1 MDHEN, CDR2 SYDVKM. Trimming stripped 6 bases from V and 11 bases from J, with 15 bases between. The CDR3 is 12 amino acids. The CDR3: CASSPVGYGQYF. The CDR3 region has the DNA TGTGCCAGCAGCCCCGTGGGGTATGGGCAGTATTTT.

This chain joins TRBV6-1 and TRBJ2-1; tentatively, D is TRBD1 (6 bases). Germline CDR1 is MNHNS and CDR2 is SASEGT. V lost 8 bases and J 3 bases, leaving 11 bases between the germline ends. The CDR3 has 13 amino acids. The CDR3 DNA reads as TGTGCCAGCCAACAGGGCAACTACAATGAGCAGTTCTTC. Amino acids: CASQQGNYNEQFF.

This sequence joins TRBV5-1 and TRBJ1-1; 9 bases are a match to TRBD1. The junction had 7 bases not matched to a gene; V was cut back by 3 bases and J by 4 bases. The CDR3 loop spans 15 amino acids. Germline-derived CDR1 and CDR2 are SGHRS and YFSETQ. The CDR3 reads CASSSTGTGTTEAFF. CDR3 DNA sequence: TGCGCCAGCAGCTCAACCGGGACAGGGACCACTGAAGCTTTCTTT.

The chain uses TRBV30 and TRBJ2-7; 10 bases align to TRBD2. This CDR3 comprises 15 residues. J gave up 7 bases and V 4 bases, and 13 bases lay outside the gene matches. Germline values: CDR1 GTSNPN, CDR2 SVGIG (reference sequence). In DNA, the CDR3 is TGTGCCTGGACCTTAGCCGGGACTAGCGTCGGAGAGCAGTACTTC. This gives the protein CAWTLAGTSVGEQYF.

This chain connects TRBV9 to TRBJ1-2; possibly TRBD1 for D (6 bases). Trimming removed 0 bases from V and 4 bases from J, with 10 bases in between. Looked up from germline, CDR1 is SGDLS and CDR2 is YYNGEE. CDR3 length: 14 amino acids. As DNA, the CDR3 is TGTGCCAGCAGCGTAGGTGCAGGGGCCTATGGCTACACCTTC. This gives the protein CASSVGAGAYGYTF. Full variable domain (outside the CDR3, taken from reference TRBV9 and TRBJ1-2): DSGVTQTPKHLITATGQRVTLRCSPRSGDLSVYWYQQSLDQGLQFLIQYYNGEERAKGNILERFSAQQFPDLHSELNLSSLELGDSALYFCASSVGAGAYGYTFGSGTRLTVV.

As to this clone: Additional DNA sequences in this sample encode the identical CDR3. The chain uses TRBV30 and TRBJ2-7; D is possibly TRBD1 or TRBD2 (5 bases each). The germline V and J ends were trimmed by 1 base and 5 bases, with 9 bases remaining between them. CDR3 length: 12 residues. Germline V gene sequence: CDR1 GTSNPN, CDR2 SVGIG (reference sequence). The CDR3 bases are TGTGCCTGGAGTGCGCAGGGACACGAGCAGTACTTC. This codes for CAWSAQGHEQYF.

This clone was recorded a few times. V is TRBV10-3 and J is TRBJ1-1, with TRBD1 identical over 9 bases. The germline CDR1 and CDR2 sequences are ENHRY and SYGVKD. Losses at the gene ends were 6 bases for V and 6 bases for J; bases not matched to a gene: 11. The CDR3 contains 15 residues. DNA for the CDR3: TGTGCCATCAGGGGCGTCGGGACAGGGCTTTCTGAAGCTTTCTTT. The encoded protein is CAIRGVGTGLSEAFF.

The gene calls are TRBV18 and TRBJ2-1, with unresolved D. Trimming pared 2 bases from V and 9 bases from J, leaving 8 bases between. Per the germline V gene, CDR1 is KGHSH and CDR2 is LQKENI. The CDR3 has 12 amino acids. CDR3 loop: CASSPLGGEQFF. The CDR3, as DNA: TGTGCCAGCTCACCATTGGGCGGTGAGCAGTTCTTC.

The chain couples TRBV28 to TRBJ2-1; the match to TRBD1 covers 9 bases. The ends lost 9 bases at V and 9 bases at J; junction bases unmatched: 15. Germline lookup yields CDR1 MDHEN and CDR2 SYDVKM. The CDR3 is made up of 15 amino acids. The CDR3 sequence is CASHSTGTGSSEQFF. CDR3 nucleotides: TGTGCCAGTCATAGTACCGGGACAGGGTCCTCTGAGCAGTTCTTC.

The chain links TRBV6-6 to TRBJ2-6; TRBD2 is a possible D gene (5 bases). This CDR3 is 16 amino acids long. V was clipped by 3 bases and J by 2 bases, with 11 bases between them. Germline lookup yields CDR1 MNHNY and CDR2 SVGAGI (reference sequence). This CDR3 reads CASSYSSGTGANVLTF. In DNA form, the CDR3 reads TGTGCCAGCAGTTATTCCTCCGGGACTGGGGCCAACGTCCTGACTTTC.

The V gene is TRBV9, the J gene TRBJ2-4; D may correspond to TRBD1 or TRBD2 (6 bases each). In germline, CDR1 is SGDLS, CDR2 YYNGEE. V was clipped by 3 bases and J by 0 bases, with 7 bases between them. The CDR3 is made up of 14 amino acids. CDR3 amino acids: CASSEGGAKNIQYF. The CDR3 DNA reads TGTGCCAGCAGCGAGGGGGGAGCCAAAAACATTCAGTACTTC.

V and J are TRBV2 and TRBJ1-5; D is unclear. The V end lost 6 bases, the J end lost 0 bases, and 12 bases lay between the germline ends. CDR1 is SNHLY and CDR2 is FYNNEI in the germline V gene. This CDR3 is built from 15 residues. The CDR3 sequence is CASRVGGVSNQPQHF. The CDR3, as DNA: TGTGCCAGCAGGGTGGGCGGCGTTAGCAATCAGCCCCAGCATTTT.

The gene calls are TRBV7-8 and TRBJ1-5, with TRBD1 as a possible D gene (5 bases). Germline CDR1 SGHVS, CDR2 FQNEAQ. The CDR3 is 14 residues long. V gave up 5 bases and J gave up 7 bases, with 15 bases separating them. The CDR3 spells CASSLGGVGQPQHF. As DNA, the CDR3 is TGTGCCAGCAGCCTGGGAGGGGTCGGACAGCCCCAGCATTTT.

This clone appeared a few times. This rearrangement joins TRBV19 to TRBJ1-5; tentatively, D is TRBD1 (6 bases). The CDR3 contains 14 residues. Germline lookup yields CDR1 LNHDA and CDR2 SQIVND (reference sequence). With 9 bases removed from V and 1 base from J, the gap between germline ends came to 13 bases. Here the CDR3 DNA reads TGTGCCAGCCGACCCAGGGGAAGCAATCAGCCCCAGCATTTT. Its translation is CASRPRGSNQPQHF.

The J gene is TRBJ2-7, the V gene TRBV9; 11 bases are a match to TRBD1. V lost 4 bases to trimming and J lost 3 bases; unmatched junction nucleotides: 6. The CDR3 consists of 15 residues. CDR1 is SGDLS, CDR2 YYNGEE, per germline. The CDR3 DNA reads as TGTGCCAGCAGCTTCTCCGGGACAGGGGGCTACGAGCAGTACTTC. Encoded protein: CASSFSGTGGYEQYF.

The chain carries TRBV10-1 and TRBJ2-2, with D perhaps matching TRBD1 (5 bases). Trimming left V 0 bases short and J 1 base short, with 9 bases between. Germline CDR1 and CDR2: WNHNN and SYGVQD (reference sequence). This CDR3 has 16 amino acids. CDR3 amino acids: CASSESGAENTGELFF. DNA for the CDR3: TGCGCCAGCAGTGAGTCAGGGGCCGAGAACACCGGGGAGCTGTTTTTT.

V usage is TRBV4-2 and J usage is TRBJ1-1; a weak D match, TRBD1 (6 bases). The CDR3 is 15 residues long. The germline V gene encodes CDR1 LGHNA and CDR2 YNFKEQ. With 2 bases removed from V and 2 bases from J, the gap between germline ends came to 12 bases. DNA for the CDR3: TGTGCCAGCAGCCAATGGACAGATCTAAACACTGAAGCTTTCTTT. Translation gives CASSQWTDLNTEAFF.

This sequence joins TRBV5-5 and TRBJ1-2; 8 bases agree with TRBD1. Germline trimming cut 0 bases from V and 4 bases from J; bases unmatched to any gene: 8. Germline values: CDR1 SGHKS, CDR2 YYEKEE (reference sequence). CDR3 length: 16 amino acids. CDR3 sequence: CASSLVSGGFGYGYTF. The CDR3 DNA reads as TGTGCCAGCAGCTTGGTTTCAGGGGGCTTTGGCTATGGCTACACCTTC.

The chain recombines TRBV5-1 with TRBJ2-7; D perhaps matches TRBD1 (7 bases). V was cut by 0 bases and J by 5 bases, with 15 bases left in between. This CDR3 is built from 15 residues. Germline CDR1 reads SGHRS; CDR2 reads YFSETQ. The CDR3: CASSLVWQGGNEQYF. The DNA of the CDR3 is TGCGCCAGCAGCTTGGTATGGCAGGGGGGAAACGAGCAGTACTTC.

With regard to this clone: This may be a read error: a much more frequent sequence differs by one nucleotide. The chain employs TRBV27 and TRBJ2-5; TRBD1 aligns across 8 bases. CDR1 and CDR2 from the germline V gene are MNHEY and SMNVEV (reference sequence). Losses at the gene ends were 5 bases for V and 5 bases for J; bases not matched to a gene: 4. The CDR3 is 13 residues long. The CDR3 here is CASSPGGPETQYF. The CDR3 DNA sequence: TGTGCCAGCAGTCCAGGGGGCCCTGAGACCCAGTACTTC.

Only one count was recorded for this clone. The CDR3 loop reads CASSSGQGGRTEAFF. Written as DNA, the CDR3 is TGTGCCAGCAGTTCGGGACAGGGGGGTCGCACTGAAGCTTTCTTT. This sequence joins TRBV6-5 and TRBJ1-1, with 11 bases identical to TRBD1. V dropped 4 bases and J dropped 4; count of bases not matched to a gene: 5. This CDR3 has 15 residues. The V gene's germline CDR1 is MNHEY and CDR2 SVGAGI.